This TCR beta chain was observed in a study of OX40 agonist ivuxolimab in advanced cancers. Study details: Ivuxolimab, an antibody acting as an agonist of OX40 (CD134), was used to treat patients. Patients got intravenous ivuxolimab at 0.01 to 10 mg/kg every 2 weeks.

With regard to this clone: Antigen unknown.

Repertoires were generated with immunoSEQ multiplex PCR, while TCRdb's copy carries only in-frame clones and drops some. The sample consists of roughly 100,000 clones, about 92% of them appearing once. Patients with autoimmune history or systemic immunosuppression were excluded. Study conclusions and caveats: In general, CD8+ T cells held more expanded clones than CD4+ did, on average.

Trimming stripped 3 bases from V and 5 bases from J, with 12 bases between. The germline gives CDR1 SGDLS, CDR2 YYNGEE. There are 15 residues in the CDR3. This sequence joins TRBV9 and TRBJ1-6; weak D call: TRBD1 (5 bases). The sequencing here drew on CD4+ or CD8+ T cells sorted from blood, taken in a trial of the OX40 agonist ivuxolimab. This receptor was taken from an adult with an advanced solid tumor such as melanoma, head and neck, liver or kidney cancer. Here the CDR3 reads CASSAQGWDNSPLHF. CDR3 DNA sequence: TGTGCCAGCAGCGCCCAGGGCTGGGATAATTCACCCCTCCACTTT.